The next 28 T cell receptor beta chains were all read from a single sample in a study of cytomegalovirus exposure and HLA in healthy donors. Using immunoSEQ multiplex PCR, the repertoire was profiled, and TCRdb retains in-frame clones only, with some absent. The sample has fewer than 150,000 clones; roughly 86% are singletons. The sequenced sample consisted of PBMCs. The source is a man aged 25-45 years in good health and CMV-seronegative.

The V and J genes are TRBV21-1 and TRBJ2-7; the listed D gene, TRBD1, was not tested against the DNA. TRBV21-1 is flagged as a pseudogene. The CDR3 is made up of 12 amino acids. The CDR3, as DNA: TGTGCCACCTTACAGGGGATCTACGAGCAGTACTTC. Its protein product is CATLQGIYEQYF.

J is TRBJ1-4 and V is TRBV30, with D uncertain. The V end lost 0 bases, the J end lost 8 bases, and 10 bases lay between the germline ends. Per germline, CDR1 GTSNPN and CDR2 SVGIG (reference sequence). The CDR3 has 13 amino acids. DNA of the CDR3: TGTGCCTGGAGTGTTCAACCGGAGGAAAAACTGTTTTTT. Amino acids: CAWSVQPEEKLFF.

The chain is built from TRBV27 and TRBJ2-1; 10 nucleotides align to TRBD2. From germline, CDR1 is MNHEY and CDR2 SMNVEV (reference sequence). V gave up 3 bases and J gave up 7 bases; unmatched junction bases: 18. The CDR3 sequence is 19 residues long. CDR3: CASSFNFGAGGPDWNEQFF. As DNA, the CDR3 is TGTGCCAGCAGTTTTAATTTTGGAGCGGGAGGGCCAGATTGGAATGAGCAGTTCTTC.

The CDR3 sequence: CASSSDRDPQYF. CDR3 coding DNA: TGTGCCAGCAGTTCCGACAGGGACCCGCAGTATTTT. J is TRBJ2-3 and V is TRBV27; the match to TRBD1 covers 7 bases. There are 12 residues in the CDR3. V was clipped by 4 bases and J by 10 bases; unmatched bases: 5. Looked up from germline, CDR1 is MNHEY and CDR2 is SMNVEV (reference sequence).

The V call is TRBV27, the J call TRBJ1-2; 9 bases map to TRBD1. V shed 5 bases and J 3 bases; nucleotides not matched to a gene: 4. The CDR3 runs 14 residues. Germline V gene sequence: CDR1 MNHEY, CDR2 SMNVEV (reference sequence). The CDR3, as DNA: TGTGCCAGCAGTGCCGGGACAGGGTACTATGGCTACACCTTC. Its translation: CASSAGTGYYGYTF.

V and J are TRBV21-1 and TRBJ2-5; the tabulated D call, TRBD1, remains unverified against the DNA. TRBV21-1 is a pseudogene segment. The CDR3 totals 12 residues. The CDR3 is CASSSRDRQEYF. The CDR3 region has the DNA TGTGCCAGCAGCTCCCGAGACAGGCAGGAGTACTTC.

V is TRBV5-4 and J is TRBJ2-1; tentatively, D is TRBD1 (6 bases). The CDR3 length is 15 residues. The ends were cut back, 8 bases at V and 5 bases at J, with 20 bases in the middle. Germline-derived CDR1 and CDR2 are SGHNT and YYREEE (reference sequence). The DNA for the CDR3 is TGTGCCAGTAAAGCCGGGACAAGGAACGACAATGAGCAGTTCTTC. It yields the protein CASKAGTRNDNEQFF.

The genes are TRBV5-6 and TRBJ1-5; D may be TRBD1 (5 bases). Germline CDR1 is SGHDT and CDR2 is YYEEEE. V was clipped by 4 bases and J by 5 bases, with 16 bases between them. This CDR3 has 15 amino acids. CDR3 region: CASSGGVWGDQPQHF. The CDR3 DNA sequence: TGTGCCAGCAGCGGAGGGGTGTGGGGAGATCAGCCCCAGCATTTT.

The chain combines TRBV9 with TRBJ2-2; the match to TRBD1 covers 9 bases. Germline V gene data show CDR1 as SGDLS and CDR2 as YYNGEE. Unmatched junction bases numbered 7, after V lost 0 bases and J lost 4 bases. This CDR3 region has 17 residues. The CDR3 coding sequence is TGTGCCAGCAGCGTAGAACAGGGGGCGCGGGGCACCGGGGAGCTGTTTTTT. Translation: CASSVEQGARGTGELFF.

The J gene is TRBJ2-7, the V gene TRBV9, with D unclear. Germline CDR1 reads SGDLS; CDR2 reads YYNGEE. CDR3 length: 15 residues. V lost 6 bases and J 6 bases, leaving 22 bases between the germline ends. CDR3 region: CASNPRGENGREQYF. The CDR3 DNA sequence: TGTGCCAGCAATCCACGTGGAGAGAATGGTCGCGAGCAGTACTTC.

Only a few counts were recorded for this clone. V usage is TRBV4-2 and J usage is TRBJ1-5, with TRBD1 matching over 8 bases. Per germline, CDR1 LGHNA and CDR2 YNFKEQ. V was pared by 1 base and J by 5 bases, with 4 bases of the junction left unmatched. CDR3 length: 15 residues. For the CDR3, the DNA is TGTGCCAGCAGCCAAGCAGGGACAGGAGATCAGCCCCAGCATTTT. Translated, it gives CASSQAGTGDQPQHF.

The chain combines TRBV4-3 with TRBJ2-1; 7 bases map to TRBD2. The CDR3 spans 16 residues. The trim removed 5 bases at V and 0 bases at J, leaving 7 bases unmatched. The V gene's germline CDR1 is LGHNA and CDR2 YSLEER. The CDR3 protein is CASSFVGGSSYNEQFF. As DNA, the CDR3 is TGCGCCAGCAGCTTTGTCGGGGGGAGCTCCTACAATGAGCAGTTCTTC.

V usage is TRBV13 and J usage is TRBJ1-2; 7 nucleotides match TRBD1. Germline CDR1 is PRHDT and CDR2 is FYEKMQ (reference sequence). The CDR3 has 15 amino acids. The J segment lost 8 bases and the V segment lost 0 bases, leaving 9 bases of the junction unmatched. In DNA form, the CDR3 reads TGTGCCAGCAGCTTAGGCCGACAGGGCCATCGGGGCTACACCTTC. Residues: CASSLGRQGHRGYTF.

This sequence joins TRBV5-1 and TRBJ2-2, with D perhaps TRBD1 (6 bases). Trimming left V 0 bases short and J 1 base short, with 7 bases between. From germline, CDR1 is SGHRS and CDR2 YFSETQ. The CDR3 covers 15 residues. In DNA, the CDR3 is TGCGCCAGCAGCTTGGAGGGACAGAACACCGGGGAGCTGTTTTTT. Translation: CASSLEGQNTGELFF.

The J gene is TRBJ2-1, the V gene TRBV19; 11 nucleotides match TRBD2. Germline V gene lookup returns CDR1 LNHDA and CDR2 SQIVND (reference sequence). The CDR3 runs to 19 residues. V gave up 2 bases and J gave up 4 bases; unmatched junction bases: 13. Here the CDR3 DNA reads TGTGCCAGTAGTATACCCAAGACTAGCGGGAAAGGGGCATACAATGAGCAGTTCTTC. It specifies CASSIPKTSGKGAYNEQFF.

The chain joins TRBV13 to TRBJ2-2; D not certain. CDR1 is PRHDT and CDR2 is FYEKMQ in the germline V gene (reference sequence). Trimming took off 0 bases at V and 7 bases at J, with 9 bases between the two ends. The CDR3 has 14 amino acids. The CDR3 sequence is CASSLGLNVGELFF. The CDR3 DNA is TGTGCCAGCAGCTTAGGCCTAAACGTCGGGGAGCTGTTTTTT.

CDR3 sequence reads: CASSRQSTYGYTF. The CDR3 region has the DNA TGTGCCAGCAGCCGACAGTCCACCTATGGCTACACCTTC. V usage is TRBV9 and J usage is TRBJ1-2; TRBD1 is a possible D gene (5 bases). The V gene lost 4 bases and the J gene lost 4 bases, with 11 bases spanning the gap. Germline CDR1 SGDLS, CDR2 YYNGEE. This CDR3 region has 13 residues.

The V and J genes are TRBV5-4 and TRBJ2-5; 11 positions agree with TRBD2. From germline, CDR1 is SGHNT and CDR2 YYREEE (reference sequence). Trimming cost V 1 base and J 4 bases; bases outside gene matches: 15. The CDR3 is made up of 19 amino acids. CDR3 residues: CASSLLAVAGGRSGETQYF. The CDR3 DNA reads TGTGCCAGCAGCTTGTTGGCGGTAGCGGGAGGGCGGAGCGGAGAGACCCAGTACTTC.

The CDR3 DNA is TGTGCCAGCAGTGAGGGACAGGGAAAGGCGGATGGCTACACCTTC. Amino acids: CASSEGQGKADGYTF. V usage is TRBV25-1 and J usage is TRBJ1-2; 9 bases fit TRBD1. Germline V lookup: CDR1 MGHDK, CDR2 SYGVNS. The junction had 8 bases not matched to a gene; V was cut back by 3 bases and J by 6 bases. The CDR3 is 15 residues long.

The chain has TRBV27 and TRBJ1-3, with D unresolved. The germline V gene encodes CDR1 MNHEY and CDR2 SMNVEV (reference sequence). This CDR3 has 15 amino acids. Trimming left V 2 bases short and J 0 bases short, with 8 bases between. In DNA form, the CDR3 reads TGTGCCAGCAGTTTAGCCGGGAGCTCTGGAAACACCATATATTTT. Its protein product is CASSLAGSSGNTIYF.

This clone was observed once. The CDR3 DNA reads TGTGCCAGCAGCCCGCCGGGGTGGGAGACCCAGTACTTC. Translating it yields CASSPPGWETQYF. The V gene is TRBV5-6, the J gene TRBJ2-5; D is possibly TRBD2 (5 bases). Trimming stripped 4 bases from V and 5 bases from J, with 12 bases between. CDR1 is SGHDT and CDR2 is YYEEEE in the germline V gene. The CDR3 is 13 residues long.

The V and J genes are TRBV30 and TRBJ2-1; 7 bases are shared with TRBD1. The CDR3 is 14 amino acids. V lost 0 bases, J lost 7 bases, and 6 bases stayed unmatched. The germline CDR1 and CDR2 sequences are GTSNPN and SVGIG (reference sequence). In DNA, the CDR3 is TGTGCCTGGAGTGTCGGGCAGGGGGAAAATGAGCAGTTCTTC. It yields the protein CAWSVGQGENEQFF.

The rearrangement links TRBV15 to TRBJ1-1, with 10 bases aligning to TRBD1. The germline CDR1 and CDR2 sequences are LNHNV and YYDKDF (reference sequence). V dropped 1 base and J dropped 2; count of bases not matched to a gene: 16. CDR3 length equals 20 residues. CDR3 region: CATSRAGTGDTRRKNTEAFF. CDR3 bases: TGTGCCACCAGCAGAGCCGGGACAGGGGACACGCGGCGAAAAAACACTGAAGCTTTCTTT.

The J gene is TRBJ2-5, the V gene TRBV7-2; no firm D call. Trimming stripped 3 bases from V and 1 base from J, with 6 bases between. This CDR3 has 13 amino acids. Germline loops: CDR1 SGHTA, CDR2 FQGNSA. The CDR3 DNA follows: TGTGCCAGCAGCTTCAGGTTCCAAGAGACCCAGTACTTC. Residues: CASSFRFQETQYF.

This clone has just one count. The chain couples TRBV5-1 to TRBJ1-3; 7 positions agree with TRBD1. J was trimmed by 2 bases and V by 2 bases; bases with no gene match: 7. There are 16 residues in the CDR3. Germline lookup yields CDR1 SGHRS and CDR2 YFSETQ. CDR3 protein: CASSFQGVLAGNTIYF. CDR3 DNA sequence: TGCGCCAGCAGCTTCCAGGGGGTTCTGGCTGGAAACACCATATATTTT.

DNA for the CDR3: TGTGCCAGCAGCTTAGAAAAAGGGACAGGGGTTCAGCCCCAGCATTTT. The encoded protein is CASSLEKGTGVQPQHF. The chain is built from TRBV7-9 and TRBJ1-5; 10 bases fit TRBD1. This CDR3 has 16 amino acids. Looked up from germline, CDR1 is SEHNR and CDR2 is FQNEAQ (reference sequence). Trimming cost V 1 base and J 6 bases; bases outside gene matches: 6.

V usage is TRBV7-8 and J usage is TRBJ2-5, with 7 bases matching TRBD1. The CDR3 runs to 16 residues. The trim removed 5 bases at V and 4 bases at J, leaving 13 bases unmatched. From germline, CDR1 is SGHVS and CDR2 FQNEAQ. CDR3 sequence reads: CASSPPPVTGLETQYF. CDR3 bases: TGTGCCAGCAGCCCCCCCCCAGTGACAGGGCTAGAGACCCAGTACTTC.

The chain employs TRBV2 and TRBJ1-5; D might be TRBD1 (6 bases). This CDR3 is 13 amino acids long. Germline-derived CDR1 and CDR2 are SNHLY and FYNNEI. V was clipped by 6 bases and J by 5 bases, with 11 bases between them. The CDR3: CASRDRFYQPQHF. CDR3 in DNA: TGTGCCAGCAGGGACAGATTCTATCAGCCCCAGCATTTT.